These 3 T cell receptor beta chains originate from one sample sequenced in a study of T cells after yellow fever vaccination. From the 5' RACE reads, TCRdb called clonotypes with MiXCR, one entry per CDR3 protein. This table has 300,000 to 400,000 distinct CDR3 sequences, approximately 12% appearing once. Sequencing was performed on CD4+ T cells sorted from PBMCs, taken 15 days after the yellow fever booster vaccination. The receptor set was obtained from a man younger than 35 who received the YFV17D yellow fever vaccine.

A few counts support this clonotype. The V gene is TRBV5-4, the J gene TRBJ1-1; the D gene is possibly TRBD1 (5 bases). The CDR3 runs 15 residues. Between the trimmed V and J ends, which lost 4 bases and 1 base, there was a span of 14 bases. Germline-derived CDR1 and CDR2 are SGHNT and YYREEE (reference sequence). CDR3 DNA: TGTGCCAGCAGCCGCGTCGGGGGAGCGAACACTGAAGCTTTCTTT. Encoded protein: CASSRVGGANTEAFF.

The table lists this clonotype with a few counts. The gene calls are TRBV5-4 and TRBJ2-3; 8 bases agree with TRBD2. The CDR3 length is 13 residues. Germline V gene data show CDR1 as SGHNT and CDR2 as YYREEE (reference sequence). With V trimmed by 4 bases and J by 8 bases, 6 bases remained unmatched. CDR3 in amino acids: CASSTDRGGTQYF. The CDR3 nucleotides are TGTGCCAGCAGCACCGACCGGGGGGGTACGCAGTATTTT.

This clonotype was counted a few times. The chain uses TRBV30 and TRBJ1-6; 8 bases align to TRBD1. The V and J ends lost 5 bases and 8 bases, in that order; junction bases with no gene match: 2. CDR1 is GTSNPN and CDR2 is SVGIG in the germline V gene (reference sequence). The CDR3 contains 12 residues. For the CDR3, the DNA is TGTGCCTGGGGACAGGGTTATTCACCCCTCCACTTT. Its translation is CAWGQGYSPLHF.